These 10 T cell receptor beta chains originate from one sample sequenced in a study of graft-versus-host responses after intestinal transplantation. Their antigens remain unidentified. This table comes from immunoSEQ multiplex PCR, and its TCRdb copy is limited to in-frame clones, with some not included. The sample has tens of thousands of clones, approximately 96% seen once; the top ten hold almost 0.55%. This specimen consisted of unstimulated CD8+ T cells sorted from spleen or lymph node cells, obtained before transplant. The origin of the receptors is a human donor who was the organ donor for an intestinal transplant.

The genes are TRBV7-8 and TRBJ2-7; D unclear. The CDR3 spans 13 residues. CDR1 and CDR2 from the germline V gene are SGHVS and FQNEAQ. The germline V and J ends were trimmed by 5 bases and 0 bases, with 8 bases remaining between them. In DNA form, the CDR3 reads TGTGCCAGCAGCCGCGACATCTCCTACGAGCAGTACTTC. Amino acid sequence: CASSRDISYEQYF.

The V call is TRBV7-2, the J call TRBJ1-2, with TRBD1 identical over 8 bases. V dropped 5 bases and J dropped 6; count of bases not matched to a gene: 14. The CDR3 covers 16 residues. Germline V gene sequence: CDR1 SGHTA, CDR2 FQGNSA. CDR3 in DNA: TGTGCCAGCAGCGTAATGCTCTTCGGACAGGGCGATGGCTACACCTTC. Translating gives CASSVMLFGQGDGYTF. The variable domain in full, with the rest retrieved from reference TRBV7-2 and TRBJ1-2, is GAGVSQSPSNKVTEKGKDVELRCDPISGHTALYWYRQSLGQGLEFLIYFQGNSAPDKSGLPSDRFSAERTGGSVSTLTIQRTQQEDSAVYLCASSVMLFGQGDGYTFGSGTRLTVV.

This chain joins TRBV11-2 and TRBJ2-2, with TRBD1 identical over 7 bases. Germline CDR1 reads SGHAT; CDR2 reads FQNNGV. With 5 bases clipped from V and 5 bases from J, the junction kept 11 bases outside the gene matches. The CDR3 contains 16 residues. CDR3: CASSQNRGEGTGELFF. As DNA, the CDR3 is TGTGCCAGCAGCCAGAACAGGGGTGAGGGGACCGGGGAGCTGTTTTTT.

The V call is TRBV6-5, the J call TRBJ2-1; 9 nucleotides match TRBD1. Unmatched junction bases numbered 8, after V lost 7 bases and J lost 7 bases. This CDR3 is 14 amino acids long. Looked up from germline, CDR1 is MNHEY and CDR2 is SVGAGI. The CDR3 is CASKRQGVVNEQFF. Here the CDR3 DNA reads TGTGCCAGCAAGCGACAGGGGGTTGTTAATGAGCAGTTCTTC.

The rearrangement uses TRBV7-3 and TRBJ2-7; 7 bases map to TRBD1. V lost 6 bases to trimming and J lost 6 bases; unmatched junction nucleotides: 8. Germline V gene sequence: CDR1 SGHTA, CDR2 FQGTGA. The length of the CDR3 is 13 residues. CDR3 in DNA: TGTGCCAGCAGTCAGGCAGGGGGTAGCGAGCAGTACTTC. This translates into CASSQAGGSEQYF.

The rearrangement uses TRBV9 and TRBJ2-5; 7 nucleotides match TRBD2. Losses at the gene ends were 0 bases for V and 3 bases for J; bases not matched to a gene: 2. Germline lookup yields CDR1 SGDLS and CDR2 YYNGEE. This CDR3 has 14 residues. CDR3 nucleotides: TGTGCCAGCAGCGTAGTGGGAGGGGAAGAGACCCAGTACTTC. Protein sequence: CASSVVGGEETQYF.

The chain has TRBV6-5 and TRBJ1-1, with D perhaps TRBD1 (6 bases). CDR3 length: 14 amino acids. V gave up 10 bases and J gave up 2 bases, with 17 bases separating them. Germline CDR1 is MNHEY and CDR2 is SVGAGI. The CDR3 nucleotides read TGTGCCACCAGAGGAACAGGGATAAACACTGAAGCTTTCTTT. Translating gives CATRGTGINTEAFF.

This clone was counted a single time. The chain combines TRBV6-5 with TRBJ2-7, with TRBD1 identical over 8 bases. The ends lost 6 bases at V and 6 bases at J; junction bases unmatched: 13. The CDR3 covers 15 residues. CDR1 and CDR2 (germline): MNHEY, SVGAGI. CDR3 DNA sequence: TGTGCCAGCAGCCGCGCCTCCGGACAGGGCTCCGAGCAGTACTTC. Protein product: CASSRASGQGSEQYF.

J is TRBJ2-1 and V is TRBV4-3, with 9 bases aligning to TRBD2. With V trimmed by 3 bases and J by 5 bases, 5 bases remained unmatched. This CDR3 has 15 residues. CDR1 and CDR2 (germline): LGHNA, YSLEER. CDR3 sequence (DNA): TGCGCCAGCAGCCACACCATAGCGGGGGACAATGAGCAGTTCTTC. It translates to CASSHTIAGDNEQFF.

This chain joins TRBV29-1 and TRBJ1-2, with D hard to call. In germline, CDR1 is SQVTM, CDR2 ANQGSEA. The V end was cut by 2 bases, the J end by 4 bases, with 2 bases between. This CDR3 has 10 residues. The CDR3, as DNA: TGCAGCGTTGAATTCTATGGCTACACCTTC. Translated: CSVEFYGYTF.